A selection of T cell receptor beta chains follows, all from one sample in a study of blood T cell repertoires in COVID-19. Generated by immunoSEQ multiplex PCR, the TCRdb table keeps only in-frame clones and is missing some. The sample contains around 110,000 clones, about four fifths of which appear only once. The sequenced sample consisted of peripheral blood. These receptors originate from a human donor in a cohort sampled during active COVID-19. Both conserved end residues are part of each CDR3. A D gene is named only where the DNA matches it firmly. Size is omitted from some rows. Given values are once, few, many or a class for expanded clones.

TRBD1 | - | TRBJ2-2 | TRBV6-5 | CASRGQGFNTGELFF | TGTGCCAGCAGAGGACAGGGGTTCAATACCGGGGAGCTGTTTTTT
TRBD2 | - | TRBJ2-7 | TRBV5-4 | CASSRQREGSYEQYF | TGTGCCAGCAGCCGACAGCGGGAGGGCTCCTACGAGCAGTACTTC
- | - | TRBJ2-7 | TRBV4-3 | CASSQGRVGVYEQYF | TGCGCCAGCAGCCAAGGTAGGGTAGGGGTCTACGAGCAGTACTTC
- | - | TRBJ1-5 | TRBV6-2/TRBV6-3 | CASSYSTSERGPVSNQPQHF | TGTGCCAGCAGTTACTCGACTTCCGAGCGGGGCCCAGTTAGCAATCAGCCCCAGCATTTT
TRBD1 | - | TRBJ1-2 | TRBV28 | CASSLHRTGNYGYTF | TGTGCCAGCAGTTTACATCGGACAGGGAACTATGGCTACACCTTC
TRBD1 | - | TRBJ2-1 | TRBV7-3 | CASSFRDSSYNEQFF | TGTGCCAGCAGCTTCAGGGACAGCTCCTACAATGAGCAGTTCTTC
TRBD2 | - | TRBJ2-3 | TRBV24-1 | CATGRAGSTDTQYF | TGTGCCACCGGAAGAGCGGGGTCCACAGATACGCAGTATTTT
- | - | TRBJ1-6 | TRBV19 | CASSIREAQRPLHF | TGTGCCAGTAGTATCCGGGAGGCTCAAAGGCCCCTCCACTTT
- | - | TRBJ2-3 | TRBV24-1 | CATSSGSTDTQYF | TGTGCCACCAGTAGCGGTAGCACAGATACGCAGTATTTT
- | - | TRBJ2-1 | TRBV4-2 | CASSQDQALYNEQFF | TGTGCCAGCAGCCAAGATCAGGCTCTCTACAATGAGCAGTTCTTC
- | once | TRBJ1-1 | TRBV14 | CASSQSISTAHTEAFF | TGTGCCAGCAGCCAATCAATCTCGACAGCCCACACTGAAGCTTTCTTT
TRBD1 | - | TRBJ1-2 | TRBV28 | CASKNGQGDYGYTF | TGTGCCAGTAAAAACGGACAGGGTGACTATGGCTACACCTTC
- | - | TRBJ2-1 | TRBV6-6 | CASSSQYNEQFF | TGTGCCAGCAGTTCCCAATACAATGAGCAGTTCTTC
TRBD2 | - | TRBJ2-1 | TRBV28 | CASTLASGIQGEQFF | TGTGCCAGCACCTTGGCTAGCGGCATACAAGGTGAGCAGTTCTTC
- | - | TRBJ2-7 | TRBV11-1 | CASSRKGGVLYEQYF | TGTGCCAGCAGTCGGAAAGGAGGGGTTCTCTACGAGCAGTACTTC
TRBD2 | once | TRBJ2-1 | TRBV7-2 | CASSLAFTSGNNEQFF | TGTGCCAGCAGCTTAGCCTTCACTAGCGGGAATAATGAGCAGTTCTTC
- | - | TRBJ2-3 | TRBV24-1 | CATQASTDTQYF | TGTGCCACCCAGGCTAGCACAGATACGCAGTATTTT
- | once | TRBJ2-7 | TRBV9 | CASSVGGTLEGEQYF | TGTGCCAGCAGCGTCGGGGGGACACTGGAAGGGGAGCAGTACTTC
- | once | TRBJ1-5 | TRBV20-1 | CSASSDYSNQPQHF | TGCAGTGCTAGTTCCGACTATAGCAATCAGCCCCAGCATTTT
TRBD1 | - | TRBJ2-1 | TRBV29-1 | CSVDQGALYNEQFF | TGCAGCGTTGATCAGGGGGCTCTCTACAATGAGCAGTTCTTC
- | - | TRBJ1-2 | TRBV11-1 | CASSFGAPLDHDGYTF | TGTGCCAGCAGCTTTGGGGCCCCCTTGGACCACGATGGCTACACCTTC
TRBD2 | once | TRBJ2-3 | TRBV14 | CASSQGLAGVDTQYF | TGTGCCAGCAGCCAAGGACTAGCGGGAGTGGATACGCAGTATTTT
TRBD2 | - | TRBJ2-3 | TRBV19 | CASSIKREIGDTQYF | TGTGCCAGTAGTATAAAGCGGGAGATCGGGGATACGCAGTATTTT
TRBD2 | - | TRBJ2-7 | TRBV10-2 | CAIGGDTSGRSSYEQYF | TGCGCCATCGGGGGAGACACTAGCGGGAGGAGCTCCTACGAGCAGTACTTC
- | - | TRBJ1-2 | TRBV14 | CASSPGHSWGSYGYTF | TGTGCCAGCAGCCCTGGACATTCCTGGGGTAGCTATGGCTACACCTTC
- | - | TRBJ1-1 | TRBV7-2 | CASSLDTGRNTEAFF | TGTGCCAGCAGCTTAGATACAGGCCGCAACACTGAAGCTTTCTTT
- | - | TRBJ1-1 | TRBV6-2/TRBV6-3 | CASSPQQMNTEAFF | TGTGCCAGCAGCCCCCAACAGATGAACACTGAAGCTTTCTTT
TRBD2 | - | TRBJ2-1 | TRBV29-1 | CSAPPFGLAGDNEQFF | TGCAGCGCCCCCCCGTTTGGACTAGCGGGAGACAATGAGCAGTTCTTC
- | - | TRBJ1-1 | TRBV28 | CASRYSTEAFF | TGTGCCAGCAGGTACAGCACTGAAGCTTTCTTT
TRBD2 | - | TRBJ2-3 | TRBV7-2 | CASGTGTSAASTQYF | TGTGCCAGCGGGACCGGGACTAGCGCCGCCTCCACGCAGTATTTT
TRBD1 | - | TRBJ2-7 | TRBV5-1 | CASSLEQGVHEQYF | TGCGCCAGCAGCTTAGAGCAGGGGGTCCACGAGCAGTACTTC
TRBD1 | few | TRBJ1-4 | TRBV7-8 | CASSLRQGPNEKLFF | TGTGCCAGCAGCTTGCGACAGGGGCCTAATGAAAAACTGTTTTTT
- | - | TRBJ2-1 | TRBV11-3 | CASSLEAYNEQFF | TGTGCCAGCAGCTTAGAAGCTTACAATGAGCAGTTCTTC
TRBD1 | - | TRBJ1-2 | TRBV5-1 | CASSLRDRGNYGYTF | TGCGCCAGCAGCCTAAGGGACAGGGGGAACTATGGCTACACCTTC
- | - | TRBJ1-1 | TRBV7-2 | CASSLGQRAEAFF | TGTGCCAGCAGCTTAGGGCAGAGGGCTGAAGCTTTCTTT
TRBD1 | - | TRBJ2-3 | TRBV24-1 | CATSEQGLIQAQYF | TGTGCCACCAGCGAACAGGGGCTCATACAAGCGCAGTATTTT
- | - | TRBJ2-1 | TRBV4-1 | CASSQVRNEQFF | TGCGCCAGCAGCCAAGTCCGCAATGAGCAGTTCTTC
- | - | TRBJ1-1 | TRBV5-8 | CASSLGAGPEAFF | TGTGCCAGCAGCTTGGGGGCAGGGCCTGAAGCTTTCTTT
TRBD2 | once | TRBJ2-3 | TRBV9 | CASSVAGGPPDTQYF | TGTGCCAGCAGCGTAGCGGGAGGGCCTCCGGATACGCAGTATTTT
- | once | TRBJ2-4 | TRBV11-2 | CASSTGGILAKNIQYF | TGTGCCAGCAGCACCGGGGGAATTCTAGCCAAAAACATTCAGTACTTC
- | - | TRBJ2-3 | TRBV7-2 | CASSFQSAGSDTQYF | TGTGCCAGCAGCTTTCAGTCGGCGGGGTCAGATACGCAGTATTTT
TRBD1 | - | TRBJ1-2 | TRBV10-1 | CASTAGQGKWYDGYTF | TGCGCCAGCACTGCGGGACAGGGAAAATGGTACGATGGCTACACCTTC
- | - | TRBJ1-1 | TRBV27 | CASSPQWDTLNTEAFF | TGTGCCAGCAGTCCGCAGTGGGACACCTTGAACACTGAAGCTTTCTTT
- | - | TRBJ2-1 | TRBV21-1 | CASNSREYPYNEQFF | TGTGCCAGCAATTCACGGGAGTACCCCTACAATGAGCAGTTCTTC
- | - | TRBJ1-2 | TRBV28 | CASTRTANYGYTF | TGTGCCAGCACGCGGACAGCTAACTATGGCTACACCTTC
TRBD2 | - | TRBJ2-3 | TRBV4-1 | CASSQRLAHLPDTQYF | TGCGCCAGCAGCCAAAGACTAGCCCATCTCCCCGATACGCAGTATTTT
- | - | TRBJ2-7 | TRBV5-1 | CASSPGQIASYEQYF | TGCGCCAGCAGCCCTGGTCAGATAGCCTCCTACGAGCAGTACTTC
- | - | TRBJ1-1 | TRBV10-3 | CAIRGGGENTEAFF | TGTGCCATCAGGGGCGGGGGGGAGAACACTGAAGCTTTCTTT
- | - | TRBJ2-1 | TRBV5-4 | CASSPARGSYNEQFF | TGTGCCAGCAGCCCAGCTCGGGGGTCCTACAATGAGCAGTTCTTC
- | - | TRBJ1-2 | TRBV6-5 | CASHPGGGGNYGYTF | TGTGCCAGTCATCCCGGGGGGGGAGGGAACTATGGCTACACCTTC
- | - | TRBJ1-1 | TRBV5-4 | CASSFRGTNTEAFF | TGTGCCAGCAGCTTTAGGGGTACGAACACTGAAGCTTTCTTT
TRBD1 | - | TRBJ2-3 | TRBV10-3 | CAISELRDRGRFDTQYF | TGTGCCATCAGTGAACTACGGGACAGGGGGCGATTTGATACGCAGTATTTT
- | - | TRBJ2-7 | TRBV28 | CASKPRDTLKQYF | TGTGCCAGCAAACCCAGGGACACCCTAAAGCAGTACTTC
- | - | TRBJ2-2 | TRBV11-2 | CASSLKRPTSSGELFF | TGTGCCAGCAGCTTAAAGCGGCCAACTTCTTCCGGGGAGCTGTTTTTT